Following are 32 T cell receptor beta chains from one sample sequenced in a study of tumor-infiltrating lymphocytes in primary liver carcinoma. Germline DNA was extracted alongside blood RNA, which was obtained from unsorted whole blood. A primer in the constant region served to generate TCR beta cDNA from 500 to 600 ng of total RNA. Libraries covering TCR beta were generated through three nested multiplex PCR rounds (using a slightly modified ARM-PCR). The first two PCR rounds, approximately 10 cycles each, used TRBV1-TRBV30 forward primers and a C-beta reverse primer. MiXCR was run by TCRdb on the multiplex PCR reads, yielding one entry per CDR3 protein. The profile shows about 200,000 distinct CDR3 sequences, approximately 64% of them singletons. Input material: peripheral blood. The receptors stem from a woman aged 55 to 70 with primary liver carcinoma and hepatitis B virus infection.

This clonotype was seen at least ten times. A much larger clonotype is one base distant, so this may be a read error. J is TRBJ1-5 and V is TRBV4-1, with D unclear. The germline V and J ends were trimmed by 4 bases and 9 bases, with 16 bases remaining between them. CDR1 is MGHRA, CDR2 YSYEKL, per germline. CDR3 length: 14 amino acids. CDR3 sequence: CASSPIKTGRPQHF. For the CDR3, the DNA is TGCGCCAGCAGCCCAATCAAGACGGGTCGGCCCCAGCATTTT.

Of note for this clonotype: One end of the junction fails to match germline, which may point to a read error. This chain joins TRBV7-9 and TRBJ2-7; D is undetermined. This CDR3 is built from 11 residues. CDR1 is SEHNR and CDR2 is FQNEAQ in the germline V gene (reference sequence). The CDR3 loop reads CASSSSYVQYF. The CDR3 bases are TGTGCCAGTAGCTCCTCCTACGTGCAGTACTTC.

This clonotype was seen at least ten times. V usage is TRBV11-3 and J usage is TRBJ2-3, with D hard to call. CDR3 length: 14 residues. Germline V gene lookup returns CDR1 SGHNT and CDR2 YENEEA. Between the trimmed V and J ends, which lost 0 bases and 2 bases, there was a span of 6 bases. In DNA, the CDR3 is TGTGCCAGCAGCTTAGATATGAACACAGATACGCAGTATTTT. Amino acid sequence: CASSLDMNTDTQYF. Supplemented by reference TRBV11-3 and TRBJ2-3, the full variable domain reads EAGVVQSPRYKIIEKKQPVAFWCNPISGHNTLYWYLQNLGQGPELLIRYENEEAVDDSQLPKDRFSAERLKGVDSTLKIQPAELGDSAVYLCASSLDMNTDTQYFGPGTRLTVL.

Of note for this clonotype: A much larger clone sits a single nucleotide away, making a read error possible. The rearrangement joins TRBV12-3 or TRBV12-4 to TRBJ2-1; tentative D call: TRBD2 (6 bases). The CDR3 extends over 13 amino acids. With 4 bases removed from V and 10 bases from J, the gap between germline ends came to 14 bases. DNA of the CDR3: TGTGCCAGCAGTTCTTCCAGGGCGGGGGAGCAGTTCTTC. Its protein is CASSSSRAGEQFF.

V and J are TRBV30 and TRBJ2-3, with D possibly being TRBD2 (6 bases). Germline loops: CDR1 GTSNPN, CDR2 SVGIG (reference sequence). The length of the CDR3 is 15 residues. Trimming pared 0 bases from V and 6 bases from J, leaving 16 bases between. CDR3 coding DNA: TGTGCCTGGAGTGTAGGAGGGAGCGCGTCTGATACGCAGTATTTT. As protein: CAWSVGGSASDTQYF.

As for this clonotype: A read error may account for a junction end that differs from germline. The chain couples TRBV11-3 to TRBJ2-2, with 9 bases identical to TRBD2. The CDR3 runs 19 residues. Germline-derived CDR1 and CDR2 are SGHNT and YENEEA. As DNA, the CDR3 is TGTGCCAGCAGCGCCTATCCCGGGACTAGCATTCTGAACACCGGGGAGTTGTTTTTT. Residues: CASSAYPGTSILNTGELFF.

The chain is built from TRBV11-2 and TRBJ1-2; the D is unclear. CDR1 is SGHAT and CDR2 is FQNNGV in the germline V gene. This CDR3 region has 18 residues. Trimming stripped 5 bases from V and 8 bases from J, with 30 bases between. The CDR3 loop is CASSSSPGSLGFLEGYTF. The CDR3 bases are TGTGCCAGCAGCAGCAGTCCCGGGAGTCTAGGCTTTTTGGAGGGCTACACCTTC.

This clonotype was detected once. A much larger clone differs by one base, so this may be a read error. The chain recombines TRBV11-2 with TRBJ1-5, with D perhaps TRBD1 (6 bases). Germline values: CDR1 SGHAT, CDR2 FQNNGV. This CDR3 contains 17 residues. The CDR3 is CANSLVGVTGSNQPQHF. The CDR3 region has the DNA TGTGCCAACAGCTTAGTAGGGGTAACAGGGAGCAATCAGCCCCAGCATTTT.

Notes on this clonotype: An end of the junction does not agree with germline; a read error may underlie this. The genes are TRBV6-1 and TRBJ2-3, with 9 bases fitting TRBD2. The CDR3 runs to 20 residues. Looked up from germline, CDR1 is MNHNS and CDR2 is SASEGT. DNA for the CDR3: TGTGCCAGCAGTGGACATAGCGGGAGCCTATCAGGGGCGATCACAGATGCGCAGTATTTT. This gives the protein CASSGHSGSLSGAITDAQYF.

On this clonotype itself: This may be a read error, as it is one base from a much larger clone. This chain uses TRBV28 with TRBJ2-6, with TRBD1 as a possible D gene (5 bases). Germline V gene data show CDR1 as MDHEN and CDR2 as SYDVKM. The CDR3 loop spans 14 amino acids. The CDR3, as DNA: TGTGCCAGCAGTTTTTGGTCTGGGGCCAAAGTCCTGACTTTC. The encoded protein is CASSFWSGAKVLTF.

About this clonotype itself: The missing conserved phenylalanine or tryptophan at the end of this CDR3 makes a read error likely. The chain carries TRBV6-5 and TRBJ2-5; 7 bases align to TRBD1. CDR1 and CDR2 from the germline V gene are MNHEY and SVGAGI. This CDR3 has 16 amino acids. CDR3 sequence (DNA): TGCGCCAGCAGAACCAAAAGGACAGGCGGGCAAGATACCCAGTACGCC. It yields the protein CASRTKRTGGQDTQYA.

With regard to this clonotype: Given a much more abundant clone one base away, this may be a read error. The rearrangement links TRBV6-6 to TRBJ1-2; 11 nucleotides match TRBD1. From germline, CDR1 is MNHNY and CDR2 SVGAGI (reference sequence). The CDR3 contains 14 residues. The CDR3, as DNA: TGTGCCGGCAGTTACGGGACAGGGGGTAATGGCTACACCTTC. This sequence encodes CAGSYGTGGNGYTF.

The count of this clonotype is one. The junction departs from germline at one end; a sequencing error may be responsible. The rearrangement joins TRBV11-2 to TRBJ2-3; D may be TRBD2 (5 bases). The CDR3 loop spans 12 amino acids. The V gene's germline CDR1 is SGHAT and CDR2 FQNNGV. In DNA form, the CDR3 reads TGTGCCAGCAGCCCCAGAGCGGATACGCAGTATTTC. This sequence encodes CASSPRADTQYF.

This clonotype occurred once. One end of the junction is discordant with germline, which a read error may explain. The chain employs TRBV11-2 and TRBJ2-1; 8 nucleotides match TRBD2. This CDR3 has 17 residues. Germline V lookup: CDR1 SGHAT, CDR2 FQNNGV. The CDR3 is CASSPQIGLRGGDEQSF. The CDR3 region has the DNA TGTGCCAGCAGCCCTCAAATCGGGCTTCGGGGGGGGGACGAGCAGTCCTTC.

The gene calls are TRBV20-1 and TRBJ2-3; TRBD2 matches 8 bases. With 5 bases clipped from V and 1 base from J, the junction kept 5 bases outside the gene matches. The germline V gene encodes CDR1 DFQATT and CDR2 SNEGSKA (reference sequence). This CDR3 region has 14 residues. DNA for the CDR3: TGCAGTGCTCCTCTGACTAGCGGCACAGATACGCAGTATTTT. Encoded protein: CSAPLTSGTDTQYF.

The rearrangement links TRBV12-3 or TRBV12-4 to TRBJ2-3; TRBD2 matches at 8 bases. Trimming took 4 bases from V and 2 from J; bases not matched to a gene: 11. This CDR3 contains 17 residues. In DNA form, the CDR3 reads TGTGCCAGCAGTTCCCCTCGCGGGGGGTGGTCCACAGATACGCAGTATTTT. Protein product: CASSSPRGGWSTDTQYF.

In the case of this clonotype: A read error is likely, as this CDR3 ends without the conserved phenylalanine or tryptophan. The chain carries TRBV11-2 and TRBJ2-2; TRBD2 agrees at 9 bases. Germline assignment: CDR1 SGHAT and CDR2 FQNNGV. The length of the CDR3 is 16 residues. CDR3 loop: CASSLGLAGITGELFS. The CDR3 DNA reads TGTGCCAGTAGCTTAGGTCTAGCGGGAATCACCGGGGAGCTGTTTTCT.

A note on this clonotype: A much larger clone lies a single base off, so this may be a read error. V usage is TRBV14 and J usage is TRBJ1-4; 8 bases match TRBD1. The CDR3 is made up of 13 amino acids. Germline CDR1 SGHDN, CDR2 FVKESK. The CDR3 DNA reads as TGTGTCAGCAGCCAACCTCAGGGGGCAGGACTGTTTTTT. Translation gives CVSSQPQGAGLFF.

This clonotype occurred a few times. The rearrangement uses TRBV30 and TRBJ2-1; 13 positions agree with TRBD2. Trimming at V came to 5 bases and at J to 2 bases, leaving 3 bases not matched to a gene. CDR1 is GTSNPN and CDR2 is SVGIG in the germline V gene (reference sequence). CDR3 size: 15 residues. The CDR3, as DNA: TGTGCCTGGGGGACTAGCGGGAACCCCTACAATGAGCAGTTCTTC. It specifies CAWGTSGNPYNEQFF. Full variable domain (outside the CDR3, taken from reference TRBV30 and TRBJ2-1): SQTIHQWPATLVQPVGSPLSLECTVEGTSNPNLYWYRQAAGRGLQLLFYSVGIGQISSEVPQNLSASRPQDRQFILSSKKLLLSDSGFYLCAWGTSGNPYNEQFFGPGTRLTVL.

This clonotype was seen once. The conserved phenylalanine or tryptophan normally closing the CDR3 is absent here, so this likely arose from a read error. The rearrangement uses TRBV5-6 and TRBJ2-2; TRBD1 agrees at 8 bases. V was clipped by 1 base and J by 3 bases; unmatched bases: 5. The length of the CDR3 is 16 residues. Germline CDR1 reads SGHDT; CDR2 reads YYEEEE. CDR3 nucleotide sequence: TGTGCCAGCAGCTTGCTAGGGACAGGTGACACCGGGGAGCTGTTTTCT. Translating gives CASSLLGTGDTGELFS.

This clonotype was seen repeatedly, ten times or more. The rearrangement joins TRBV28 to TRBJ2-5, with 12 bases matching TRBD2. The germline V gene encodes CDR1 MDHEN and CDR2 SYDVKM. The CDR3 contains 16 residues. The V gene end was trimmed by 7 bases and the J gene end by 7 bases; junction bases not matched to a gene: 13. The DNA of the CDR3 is TGTGCCAGCAAAAAGGGCCGGACTAGCGGGAAGGGGACCCAGTACTTC. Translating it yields CASKKGRTSGKGTQYF.

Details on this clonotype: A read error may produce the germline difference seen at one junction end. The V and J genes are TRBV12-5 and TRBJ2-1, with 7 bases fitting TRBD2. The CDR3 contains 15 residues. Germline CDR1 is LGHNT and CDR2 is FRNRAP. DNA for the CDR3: TGTGCAAGTGATTTGGTCGGGGGGAGGATCGATGAGCAGTTCTTC. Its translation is CASDLVGGRIDEQFF.

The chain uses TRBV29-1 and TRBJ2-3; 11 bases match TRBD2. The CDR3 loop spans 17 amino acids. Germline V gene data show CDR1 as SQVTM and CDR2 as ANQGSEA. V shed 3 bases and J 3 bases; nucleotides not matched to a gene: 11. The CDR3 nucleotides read TGCAGCGTTGAGGATAGCGGGAGGGCGAGGGGGACAGATACGCAGTATTTT. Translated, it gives CSVEDSGRARGTDTQYF.

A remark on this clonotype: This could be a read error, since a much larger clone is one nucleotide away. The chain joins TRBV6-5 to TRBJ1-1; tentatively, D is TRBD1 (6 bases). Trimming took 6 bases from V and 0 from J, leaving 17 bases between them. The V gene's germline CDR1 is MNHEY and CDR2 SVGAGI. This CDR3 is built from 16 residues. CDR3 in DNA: TGTGCCAGCAGACCTGGACAGAACCTTATGAACACTGAAGCTTTCTTT. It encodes CASRPGQNLMNTEAFF.

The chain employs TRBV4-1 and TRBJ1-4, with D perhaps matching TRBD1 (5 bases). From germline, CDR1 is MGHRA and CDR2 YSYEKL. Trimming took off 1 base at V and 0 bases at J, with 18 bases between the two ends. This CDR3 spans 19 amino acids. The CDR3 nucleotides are TGCGCCAGCAGCCAAGGGATCCCAGAGGGGATCGCAACTAATGAAAAACTGTTTTTT. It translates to CASSQGIPEGIATNEKLFF.

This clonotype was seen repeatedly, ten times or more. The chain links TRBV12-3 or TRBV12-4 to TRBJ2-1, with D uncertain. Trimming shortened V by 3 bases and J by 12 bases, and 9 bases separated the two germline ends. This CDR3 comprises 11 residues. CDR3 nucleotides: TGTGCCAGCAGTTTTCAGGCAGGGCAGTTCTTC. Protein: CASSFQAGQFF.

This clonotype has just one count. The CDR3 sequence: CASSLGYVGKETQYF. In DNA form, the CDR3 reads TGTGCCAGCAGCTTAGGATATGTGGGCAAAGAGACCCAGTACTTC. The V call is TRBV11-2, the J call TRBJ2-5; no clear D. CDR3 length: 15 residues. Trimming removed 1 base from V and 3 bases from J, with 12 bases in between. CDR1 and CDR2 (germline): SGHAT, FQNNGV.

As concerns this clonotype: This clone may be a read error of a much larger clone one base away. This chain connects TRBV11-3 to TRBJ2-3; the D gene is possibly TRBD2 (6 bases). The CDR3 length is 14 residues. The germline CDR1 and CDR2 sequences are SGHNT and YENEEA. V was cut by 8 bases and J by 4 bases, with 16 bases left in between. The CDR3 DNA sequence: TGTGCCAGCCGACGGAGGACGGGGGCAGATACGCAGTATTTT. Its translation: CASRRRTGADTQYF.

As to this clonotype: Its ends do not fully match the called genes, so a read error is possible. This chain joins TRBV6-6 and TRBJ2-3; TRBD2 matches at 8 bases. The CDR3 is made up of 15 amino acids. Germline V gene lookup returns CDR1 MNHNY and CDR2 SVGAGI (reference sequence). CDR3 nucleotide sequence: TGTGCCAGCGGTTACCGAGCGGGAGCGGCAGATACGCAGTATTTT. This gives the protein CASGYRAGAADTQYF.

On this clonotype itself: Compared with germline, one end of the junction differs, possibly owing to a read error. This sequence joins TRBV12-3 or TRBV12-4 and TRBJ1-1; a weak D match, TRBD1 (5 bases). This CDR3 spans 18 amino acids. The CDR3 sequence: CASSFFPRQILGNTEALF. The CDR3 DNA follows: TGTGCCAGCAGTTTTTTTCCCCGACAGATTTTGGGGAACACTGAAGCTTTATTT.

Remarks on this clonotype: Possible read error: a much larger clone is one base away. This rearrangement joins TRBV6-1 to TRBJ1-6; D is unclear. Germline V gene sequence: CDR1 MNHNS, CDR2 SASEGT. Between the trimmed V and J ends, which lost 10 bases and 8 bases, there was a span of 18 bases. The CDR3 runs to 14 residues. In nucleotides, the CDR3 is TGTGCCACCCGATCCATGTGGGGTGATTCACCCCTCCACTTT. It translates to CATRSMWGDSPLHF.

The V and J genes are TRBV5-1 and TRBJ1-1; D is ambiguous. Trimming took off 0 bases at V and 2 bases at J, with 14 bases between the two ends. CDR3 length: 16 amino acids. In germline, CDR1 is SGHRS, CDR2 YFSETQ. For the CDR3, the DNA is TGCGCCAGCAGCTTGGTTGGTGGAGCTCTTAACACTGAAGCTTTCTTT. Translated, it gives CASSLVGGALNTEAFF. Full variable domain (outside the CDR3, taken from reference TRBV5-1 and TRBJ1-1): KAGVTQTPRYLIKTRGQQVTLSCSPISGHRSVSWYQQTPGQGLQFLFEYFSETQRNKGNFPGRFSGRQFSNSRSEMNVSTLELGDSALYLCASSLVGGALNTEAFFGQGTRLTVV.